Listed here are 9 T cell receptor beta chains from one sample, sequenced in a study of blood T cell repertoires in COVID-19. Some clones are missing from TCRdb's copy, which holds only in-frame ones; the method was immunoSEQ multiplex PCR. Of fewer than 90,000 clones listed, about four fifths are singletons. The material sequenced was peripheral blood. These receptors were collected from a man in his 70s with COVID-19, enrolled during active disease.

The rearrangement uses TRBV4-1 and TRBJ2-1; the D is unclear. The CDR3 has 16 amino acids. Germline loops: CDR1 MGHRA, CDR2 YSYEKL. Deletions cut 4 bases from V and 0 bases from J, with 13 bases between. For the CDR3, the DNA is TGCGCCAGCAGCCTCCCTGCGTACTCCTCCTACAATGAGCAGTTCTTC. Translated: CASSLPAYSSYNEQFF.

The gene calls are TRBV4-3 and TRBJ2-1; 11 bases are shared with TRBD2. The CDR3 totals 15 residues. Germline CDR1 reads LGHNA; CDR2 reads YSLEER. The ends lost 0 bases at V and 8 bases at J; junction bases unmatched: 3. In nucleotides, the CDR3 is TGCGCCAGCAGCCAAGAAACTAGCGGGAGCTATGAGCAGTTCTTC. Protein product: CASSQETSGSYEQFF.

This clone was counted only a few times. The rearrangement links TRBV2 to TRBJ2-2; the D gene is possibly TRBD1 (6 bases). The CDR3 length is 13 residues. The germline V and J ends were trimmed by 10 bases and 3 bases, with 12 bases remaining between them. Germline CDR1 SNHLY, CDR2 FYNNEI. The CDR3 reads CAIVDSYTGELFF. CDR3 nucleotides: TGTGCCATCGTGGACAGCTACACCGGGGAGCTGTTTTTT.

This clone was seen once. Here the CDR3 DNA reads TGTGCCAGCAGCTTATTGGGACTGACGAACACTGAAGCTTTCTTT. It specifies CASSLLGLTNTEAFF. The chain uses TRBV7-2 and TRBJ1-1; tentatively, D is TRBD1 (5 bases). Germline V gene data show CDR1 as SGHTA and CDR2 as FQGNSA. The CDR3 is made up of 15 amino acids. V was cut by 2 bases and J by 1 base, with 11 bases left in between.

This sequence joins TRBV10-1 and TRBJ1-1; 8 bases are a match to TRBD1. The germline CDR1 and CDR2 sequences are WNHNN and SYGVQD (reference sequence). CDR3 length equals 15 residues. The ends lost 6 bases at V and 1 base at J; junction bases unmatched: 7. CDR3 coding DNA: TGCGCCAGCAGAGCGGACAGGGTGGGGAACACTGAAGCTTTCTTT. It codes for CASRADRVGNTEAFF.

This clone was counted a single time. This CDR3 is also generated by other DNA sequences in the sample. The chain recombines TRBV24-1 with TRBJ2-5; 8 bases align to TRBD2. The germline V gene has CDR1 KGHDR and CDR2 SFDVKD. Trimming cost V 3 bases and J 4 bases; bases outside gene matches: 6. This CDR3 has 15 amino acids. The CDR3 loop reads CATSDPGGAGETQYF. The DNA for the CDR3 is TGTGCCACCAGTGATCCGGGAGGGGCCGGAGAGACCCAGTACTTC.

The V and J genes are TRBV4-1 and TRBJ2-2; perhaps TRBD1 as D (6 bases). The CDR3 is made up of 15 amino acids. V was shortened by 4 bases and J by 2 bases, with 11 bases between the two germline ends. In germline, CDR1 is MGHRA, CDR2 YSYEKL. The CDR3: CASSRGQINTGELFF. The CDR3 bases are TGCGCCAGCAGCCGGGGACAAATCAACACCGGGGAGCTGTTTTTT.

This clone occurred once. The chain is built from TRBV12-3 or TRBV12-4 and TRBJ1-4; 9 positions match TRBD1. V lost 2 bases to trimming and J lost 12 bases; unmatched junction nucleotides: 4. The CDR3 runs to 13 residues. The chain's CDR3 is CASSLTGGGELFF. In nucleotides, the CDR3 is TGTGCCAGCAGTTTAACAGGGGGCGGGGAACTGTTTTTT.

The V and J genes are TRBV21-1 and TRBJ1-6; TRBD1, as called in the table, went unchecked against the DNA. TRBV21-1 is a pseudogene. The CDR3 contains 13 residues. CDR3: CAKRGGGNSPLHF. The CDR3 bases are TGTGCCAAAAGAGGGGGTGGGAATTCACCCCTCCACTTT.